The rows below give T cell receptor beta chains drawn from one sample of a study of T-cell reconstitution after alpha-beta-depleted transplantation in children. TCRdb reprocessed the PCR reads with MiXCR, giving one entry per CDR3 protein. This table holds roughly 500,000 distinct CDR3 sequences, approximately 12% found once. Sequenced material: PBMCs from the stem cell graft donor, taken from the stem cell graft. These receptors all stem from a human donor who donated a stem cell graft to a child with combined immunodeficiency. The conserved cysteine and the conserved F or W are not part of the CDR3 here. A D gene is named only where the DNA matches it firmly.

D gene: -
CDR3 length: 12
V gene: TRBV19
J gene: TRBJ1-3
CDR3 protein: ASTVGSTGNTIY

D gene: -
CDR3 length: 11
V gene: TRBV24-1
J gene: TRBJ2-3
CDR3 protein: ATSFGGADTQY

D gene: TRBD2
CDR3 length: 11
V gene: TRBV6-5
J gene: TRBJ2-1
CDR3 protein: ASLAGSHNEQF

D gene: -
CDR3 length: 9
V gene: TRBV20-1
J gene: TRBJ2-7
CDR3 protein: SARFNYEQY

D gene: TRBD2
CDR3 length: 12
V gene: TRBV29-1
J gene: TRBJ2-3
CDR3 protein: SVMRGGNSNTQY

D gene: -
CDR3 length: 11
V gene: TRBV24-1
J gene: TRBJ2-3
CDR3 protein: ATSDSHSDTQY

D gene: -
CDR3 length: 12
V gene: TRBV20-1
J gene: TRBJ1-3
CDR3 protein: SAITGTYGNTIY

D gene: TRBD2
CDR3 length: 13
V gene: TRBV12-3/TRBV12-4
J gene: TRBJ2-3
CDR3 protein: ASQVAGGLTDTQY

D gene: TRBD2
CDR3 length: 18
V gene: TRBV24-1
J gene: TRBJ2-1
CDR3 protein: ATSAPRDFSGRGSYNEQF

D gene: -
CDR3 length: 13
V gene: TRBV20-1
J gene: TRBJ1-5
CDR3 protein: SARDQVGRHQPQH

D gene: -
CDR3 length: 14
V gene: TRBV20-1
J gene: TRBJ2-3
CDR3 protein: SASLFGGVSTDTQY

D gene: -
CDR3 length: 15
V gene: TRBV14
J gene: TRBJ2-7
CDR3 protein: ASSQVFTGYRGNEQY

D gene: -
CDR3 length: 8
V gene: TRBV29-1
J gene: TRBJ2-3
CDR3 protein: SVPGPTQY

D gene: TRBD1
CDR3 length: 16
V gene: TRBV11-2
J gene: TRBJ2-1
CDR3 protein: ASSLDHPGTGAFNEQF

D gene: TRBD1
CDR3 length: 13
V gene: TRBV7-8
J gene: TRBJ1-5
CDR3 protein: ASSREGQGNQPQH

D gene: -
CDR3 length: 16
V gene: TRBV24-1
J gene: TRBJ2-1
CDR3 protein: ATSPNMAELGVYNEQF

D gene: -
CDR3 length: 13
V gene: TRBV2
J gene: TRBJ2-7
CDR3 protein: ASSSDTPTLHEQY

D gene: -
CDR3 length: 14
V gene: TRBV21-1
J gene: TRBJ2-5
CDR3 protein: ASPRRGRAGRETQY

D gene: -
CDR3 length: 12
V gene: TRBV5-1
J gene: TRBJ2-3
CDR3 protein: ASSSDPGADTQY

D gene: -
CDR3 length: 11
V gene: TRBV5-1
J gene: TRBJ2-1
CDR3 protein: ASSLGWDGEQF

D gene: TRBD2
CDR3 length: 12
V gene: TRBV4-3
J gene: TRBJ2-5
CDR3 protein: ASSRGRVRETQY

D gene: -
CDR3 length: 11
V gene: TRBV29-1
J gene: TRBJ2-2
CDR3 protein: SVRRLLNGELF

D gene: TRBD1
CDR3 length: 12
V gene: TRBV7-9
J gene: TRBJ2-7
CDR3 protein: ASSHPGQGFEQY

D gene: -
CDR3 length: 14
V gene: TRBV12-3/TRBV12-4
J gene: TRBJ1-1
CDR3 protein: ASSLHAHRPYTEAF

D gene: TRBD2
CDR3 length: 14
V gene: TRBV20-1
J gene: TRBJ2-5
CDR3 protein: SARPWTSGSGETQY

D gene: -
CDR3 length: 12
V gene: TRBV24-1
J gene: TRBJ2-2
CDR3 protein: ATSDLRNPWELF

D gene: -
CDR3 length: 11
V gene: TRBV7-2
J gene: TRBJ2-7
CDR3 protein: ASSSRASYEQY

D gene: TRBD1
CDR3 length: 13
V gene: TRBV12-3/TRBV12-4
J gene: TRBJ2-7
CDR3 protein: ASSPGTAKAYEQY

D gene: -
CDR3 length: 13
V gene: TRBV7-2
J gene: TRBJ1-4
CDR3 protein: ASSLSGQSNEKLF

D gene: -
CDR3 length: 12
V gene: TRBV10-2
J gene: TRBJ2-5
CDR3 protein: ASRSPGHLETQY

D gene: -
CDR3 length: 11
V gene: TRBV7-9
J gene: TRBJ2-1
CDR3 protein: ASSFGTRREQF

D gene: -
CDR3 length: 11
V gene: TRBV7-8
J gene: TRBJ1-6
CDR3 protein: ASSYYLRSPLH

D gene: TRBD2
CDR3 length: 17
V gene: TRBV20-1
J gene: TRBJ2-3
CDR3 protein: SARGLEAGGPQYTDTQY

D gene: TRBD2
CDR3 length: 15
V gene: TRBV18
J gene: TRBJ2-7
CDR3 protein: ASSPPKSGTSSHEQY

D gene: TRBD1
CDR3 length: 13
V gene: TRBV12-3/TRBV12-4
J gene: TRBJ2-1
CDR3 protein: ASSLRDRVHNEQF

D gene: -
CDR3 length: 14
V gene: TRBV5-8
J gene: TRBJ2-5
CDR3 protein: ASSLAVNSPQETQY

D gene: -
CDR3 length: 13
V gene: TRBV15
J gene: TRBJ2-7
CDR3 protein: ATSSPGGGLYEQY

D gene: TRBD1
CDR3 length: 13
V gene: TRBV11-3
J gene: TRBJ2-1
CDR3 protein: ASSLVWDRENEQF

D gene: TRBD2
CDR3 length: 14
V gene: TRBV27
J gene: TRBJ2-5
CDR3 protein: ASSAKLAGGKETQY

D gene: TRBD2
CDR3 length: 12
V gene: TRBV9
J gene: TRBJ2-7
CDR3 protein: ASSPTRDYYEQY

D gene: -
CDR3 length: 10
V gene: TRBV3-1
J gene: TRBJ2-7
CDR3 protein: ASSQTAYEQY

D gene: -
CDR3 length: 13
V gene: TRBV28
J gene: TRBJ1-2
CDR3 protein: ASSFPTGQSYGYT

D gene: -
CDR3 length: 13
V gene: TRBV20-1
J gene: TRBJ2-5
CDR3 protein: SASPHGRMQETQY

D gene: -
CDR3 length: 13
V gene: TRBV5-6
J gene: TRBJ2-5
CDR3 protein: ASSSPGIPPETQY

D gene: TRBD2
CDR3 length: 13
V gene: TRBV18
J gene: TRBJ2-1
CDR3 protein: ASSPPSGEYNEQF

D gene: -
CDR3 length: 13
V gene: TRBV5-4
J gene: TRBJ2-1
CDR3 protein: ASSLGPTSDNEQF

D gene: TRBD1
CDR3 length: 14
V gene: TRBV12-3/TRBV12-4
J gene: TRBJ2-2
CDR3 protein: ASRDREGANTGELF

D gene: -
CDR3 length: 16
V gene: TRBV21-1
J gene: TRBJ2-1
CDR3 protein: ASSKASEGLAGAHEQI

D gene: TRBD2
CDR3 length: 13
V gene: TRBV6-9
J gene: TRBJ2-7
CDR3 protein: ASSYDGRGAYEQY

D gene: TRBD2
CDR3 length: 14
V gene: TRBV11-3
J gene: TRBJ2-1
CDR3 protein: ASSSLASGIYNEQF

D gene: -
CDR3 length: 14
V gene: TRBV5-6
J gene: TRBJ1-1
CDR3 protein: ASSLAGLFSGTEAF

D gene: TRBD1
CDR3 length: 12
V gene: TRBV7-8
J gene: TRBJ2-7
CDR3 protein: ASSPQGIAYEQY

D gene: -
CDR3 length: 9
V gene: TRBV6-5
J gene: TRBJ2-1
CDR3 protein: ASNQANEQF